This TCR beta chain emerged from a study of blood T cell repertoires in COVID-19. Study details: T cells, B-cell-depleted T cells, or PBMCs provided the cDNA or gDNA that served as material.

The CDR3 has 13 residues. Trimming pared 0 bases from V and 5 bases from J, leaving 8 bases between. Germline lookup yields CDR1 SGHRS and CDR2 YFSETQ. Sequencing was performed with immunoSEQ multiplex PCR; in TCRdb, only in-frame clones are kept and a portion is missing. In the table there are approximately 150,000 clones, 90% of which are singletons. This rearrangement joins TRBV5-1 to TRBJ1-2; D is possibly TRBD1 (5 bases). Sequencing was done on a sample of peripheral blood. This sequence originates from a man in his 60s with active or convalescent COVID-19. The chain's CDR3 is CASSLEGPYGYTF. The CDR3 coding sequence is TGCGCCAGCAGCTTGGAGGGGCCGTATGGCTACACCTTC. Full variable domain (remainder filled in from reference TRBV5-1 and TRBJ1-2): KAGVTQTPRYLIKTRGQQVTLSCSPISGHRSVSWYQQTPGQGLQFLFEYFSETQRNKGNFPGRFSGRQFSNSRSEMNVSTLELGDSALYLCASSLEGPYGYTFGSGTRLTVV.